Given below is one T cell receptor beta chain in context. Its specificity is unknown. Sequenced by immunoSEQ multiplex PCR; TCRdb stores in-frame clones only, minus some. The profile shows 30,000 to 40,000 clones, about 70% of them singletons. This entry belongs to a study of radiotherapy plus CTLA-4 blockade in lung cancer. The study, taken as a whole, reports: Interferon-beta and early blood T cell clone dynamics reportedly predicted response best.

The CDR3 totals 15 residues. Unmatched junction bases numbered 5, after V lost 2 bases and J lost 5 bases. Germline CDR1 is MNHNY and CDR2 is SVGAGI (reference sequence). This material consisted of peripheral blood, taken from a patient treated with radiotherapy plus ipilimumab. This receptor was identified in a human donor with non-small cell lung cancer whose response to radiotherapy plus ipilimumab could not be evaluated. This chain links TRBV6-6 with TRBJ2-7, with 11 bases that match TRBD2. The CDR3 region is CASSYAASGRNEQYF. The CDR3 bases are TGTGCCAGCAGTTACGCGGCTAGCGGGAGGAACGAGCAGTACTTC.